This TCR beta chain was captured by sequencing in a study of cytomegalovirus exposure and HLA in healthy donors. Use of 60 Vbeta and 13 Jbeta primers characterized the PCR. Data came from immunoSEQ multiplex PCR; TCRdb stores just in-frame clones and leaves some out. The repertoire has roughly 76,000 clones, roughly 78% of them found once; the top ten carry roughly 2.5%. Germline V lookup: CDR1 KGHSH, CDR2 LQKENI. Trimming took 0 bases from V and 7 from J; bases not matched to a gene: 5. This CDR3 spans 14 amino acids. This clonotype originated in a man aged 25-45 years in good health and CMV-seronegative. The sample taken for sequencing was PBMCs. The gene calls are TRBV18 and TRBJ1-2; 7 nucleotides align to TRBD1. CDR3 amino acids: CASSPPGQTTGYTF. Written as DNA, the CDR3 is TGTGCCAGCTCACCACCGGGACAGACGACTGGCTACACCTTC.